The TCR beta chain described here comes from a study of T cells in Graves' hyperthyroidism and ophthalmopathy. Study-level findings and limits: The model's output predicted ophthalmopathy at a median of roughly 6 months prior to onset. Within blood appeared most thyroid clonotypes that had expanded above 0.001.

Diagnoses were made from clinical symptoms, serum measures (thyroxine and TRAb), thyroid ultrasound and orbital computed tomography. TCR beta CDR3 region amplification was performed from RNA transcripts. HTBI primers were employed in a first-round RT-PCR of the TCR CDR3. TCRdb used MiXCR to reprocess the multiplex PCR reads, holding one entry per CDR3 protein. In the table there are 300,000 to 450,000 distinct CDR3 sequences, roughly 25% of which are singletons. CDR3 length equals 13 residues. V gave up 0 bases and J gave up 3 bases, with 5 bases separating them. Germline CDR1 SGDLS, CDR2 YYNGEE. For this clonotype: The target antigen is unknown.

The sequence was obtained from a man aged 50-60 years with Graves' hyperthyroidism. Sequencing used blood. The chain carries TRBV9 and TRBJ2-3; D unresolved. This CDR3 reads CASSVGPTDTQYF. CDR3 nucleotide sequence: TGTGCCAGCAGCGTAGGCCCGACAGATACGCAGTATTTT.